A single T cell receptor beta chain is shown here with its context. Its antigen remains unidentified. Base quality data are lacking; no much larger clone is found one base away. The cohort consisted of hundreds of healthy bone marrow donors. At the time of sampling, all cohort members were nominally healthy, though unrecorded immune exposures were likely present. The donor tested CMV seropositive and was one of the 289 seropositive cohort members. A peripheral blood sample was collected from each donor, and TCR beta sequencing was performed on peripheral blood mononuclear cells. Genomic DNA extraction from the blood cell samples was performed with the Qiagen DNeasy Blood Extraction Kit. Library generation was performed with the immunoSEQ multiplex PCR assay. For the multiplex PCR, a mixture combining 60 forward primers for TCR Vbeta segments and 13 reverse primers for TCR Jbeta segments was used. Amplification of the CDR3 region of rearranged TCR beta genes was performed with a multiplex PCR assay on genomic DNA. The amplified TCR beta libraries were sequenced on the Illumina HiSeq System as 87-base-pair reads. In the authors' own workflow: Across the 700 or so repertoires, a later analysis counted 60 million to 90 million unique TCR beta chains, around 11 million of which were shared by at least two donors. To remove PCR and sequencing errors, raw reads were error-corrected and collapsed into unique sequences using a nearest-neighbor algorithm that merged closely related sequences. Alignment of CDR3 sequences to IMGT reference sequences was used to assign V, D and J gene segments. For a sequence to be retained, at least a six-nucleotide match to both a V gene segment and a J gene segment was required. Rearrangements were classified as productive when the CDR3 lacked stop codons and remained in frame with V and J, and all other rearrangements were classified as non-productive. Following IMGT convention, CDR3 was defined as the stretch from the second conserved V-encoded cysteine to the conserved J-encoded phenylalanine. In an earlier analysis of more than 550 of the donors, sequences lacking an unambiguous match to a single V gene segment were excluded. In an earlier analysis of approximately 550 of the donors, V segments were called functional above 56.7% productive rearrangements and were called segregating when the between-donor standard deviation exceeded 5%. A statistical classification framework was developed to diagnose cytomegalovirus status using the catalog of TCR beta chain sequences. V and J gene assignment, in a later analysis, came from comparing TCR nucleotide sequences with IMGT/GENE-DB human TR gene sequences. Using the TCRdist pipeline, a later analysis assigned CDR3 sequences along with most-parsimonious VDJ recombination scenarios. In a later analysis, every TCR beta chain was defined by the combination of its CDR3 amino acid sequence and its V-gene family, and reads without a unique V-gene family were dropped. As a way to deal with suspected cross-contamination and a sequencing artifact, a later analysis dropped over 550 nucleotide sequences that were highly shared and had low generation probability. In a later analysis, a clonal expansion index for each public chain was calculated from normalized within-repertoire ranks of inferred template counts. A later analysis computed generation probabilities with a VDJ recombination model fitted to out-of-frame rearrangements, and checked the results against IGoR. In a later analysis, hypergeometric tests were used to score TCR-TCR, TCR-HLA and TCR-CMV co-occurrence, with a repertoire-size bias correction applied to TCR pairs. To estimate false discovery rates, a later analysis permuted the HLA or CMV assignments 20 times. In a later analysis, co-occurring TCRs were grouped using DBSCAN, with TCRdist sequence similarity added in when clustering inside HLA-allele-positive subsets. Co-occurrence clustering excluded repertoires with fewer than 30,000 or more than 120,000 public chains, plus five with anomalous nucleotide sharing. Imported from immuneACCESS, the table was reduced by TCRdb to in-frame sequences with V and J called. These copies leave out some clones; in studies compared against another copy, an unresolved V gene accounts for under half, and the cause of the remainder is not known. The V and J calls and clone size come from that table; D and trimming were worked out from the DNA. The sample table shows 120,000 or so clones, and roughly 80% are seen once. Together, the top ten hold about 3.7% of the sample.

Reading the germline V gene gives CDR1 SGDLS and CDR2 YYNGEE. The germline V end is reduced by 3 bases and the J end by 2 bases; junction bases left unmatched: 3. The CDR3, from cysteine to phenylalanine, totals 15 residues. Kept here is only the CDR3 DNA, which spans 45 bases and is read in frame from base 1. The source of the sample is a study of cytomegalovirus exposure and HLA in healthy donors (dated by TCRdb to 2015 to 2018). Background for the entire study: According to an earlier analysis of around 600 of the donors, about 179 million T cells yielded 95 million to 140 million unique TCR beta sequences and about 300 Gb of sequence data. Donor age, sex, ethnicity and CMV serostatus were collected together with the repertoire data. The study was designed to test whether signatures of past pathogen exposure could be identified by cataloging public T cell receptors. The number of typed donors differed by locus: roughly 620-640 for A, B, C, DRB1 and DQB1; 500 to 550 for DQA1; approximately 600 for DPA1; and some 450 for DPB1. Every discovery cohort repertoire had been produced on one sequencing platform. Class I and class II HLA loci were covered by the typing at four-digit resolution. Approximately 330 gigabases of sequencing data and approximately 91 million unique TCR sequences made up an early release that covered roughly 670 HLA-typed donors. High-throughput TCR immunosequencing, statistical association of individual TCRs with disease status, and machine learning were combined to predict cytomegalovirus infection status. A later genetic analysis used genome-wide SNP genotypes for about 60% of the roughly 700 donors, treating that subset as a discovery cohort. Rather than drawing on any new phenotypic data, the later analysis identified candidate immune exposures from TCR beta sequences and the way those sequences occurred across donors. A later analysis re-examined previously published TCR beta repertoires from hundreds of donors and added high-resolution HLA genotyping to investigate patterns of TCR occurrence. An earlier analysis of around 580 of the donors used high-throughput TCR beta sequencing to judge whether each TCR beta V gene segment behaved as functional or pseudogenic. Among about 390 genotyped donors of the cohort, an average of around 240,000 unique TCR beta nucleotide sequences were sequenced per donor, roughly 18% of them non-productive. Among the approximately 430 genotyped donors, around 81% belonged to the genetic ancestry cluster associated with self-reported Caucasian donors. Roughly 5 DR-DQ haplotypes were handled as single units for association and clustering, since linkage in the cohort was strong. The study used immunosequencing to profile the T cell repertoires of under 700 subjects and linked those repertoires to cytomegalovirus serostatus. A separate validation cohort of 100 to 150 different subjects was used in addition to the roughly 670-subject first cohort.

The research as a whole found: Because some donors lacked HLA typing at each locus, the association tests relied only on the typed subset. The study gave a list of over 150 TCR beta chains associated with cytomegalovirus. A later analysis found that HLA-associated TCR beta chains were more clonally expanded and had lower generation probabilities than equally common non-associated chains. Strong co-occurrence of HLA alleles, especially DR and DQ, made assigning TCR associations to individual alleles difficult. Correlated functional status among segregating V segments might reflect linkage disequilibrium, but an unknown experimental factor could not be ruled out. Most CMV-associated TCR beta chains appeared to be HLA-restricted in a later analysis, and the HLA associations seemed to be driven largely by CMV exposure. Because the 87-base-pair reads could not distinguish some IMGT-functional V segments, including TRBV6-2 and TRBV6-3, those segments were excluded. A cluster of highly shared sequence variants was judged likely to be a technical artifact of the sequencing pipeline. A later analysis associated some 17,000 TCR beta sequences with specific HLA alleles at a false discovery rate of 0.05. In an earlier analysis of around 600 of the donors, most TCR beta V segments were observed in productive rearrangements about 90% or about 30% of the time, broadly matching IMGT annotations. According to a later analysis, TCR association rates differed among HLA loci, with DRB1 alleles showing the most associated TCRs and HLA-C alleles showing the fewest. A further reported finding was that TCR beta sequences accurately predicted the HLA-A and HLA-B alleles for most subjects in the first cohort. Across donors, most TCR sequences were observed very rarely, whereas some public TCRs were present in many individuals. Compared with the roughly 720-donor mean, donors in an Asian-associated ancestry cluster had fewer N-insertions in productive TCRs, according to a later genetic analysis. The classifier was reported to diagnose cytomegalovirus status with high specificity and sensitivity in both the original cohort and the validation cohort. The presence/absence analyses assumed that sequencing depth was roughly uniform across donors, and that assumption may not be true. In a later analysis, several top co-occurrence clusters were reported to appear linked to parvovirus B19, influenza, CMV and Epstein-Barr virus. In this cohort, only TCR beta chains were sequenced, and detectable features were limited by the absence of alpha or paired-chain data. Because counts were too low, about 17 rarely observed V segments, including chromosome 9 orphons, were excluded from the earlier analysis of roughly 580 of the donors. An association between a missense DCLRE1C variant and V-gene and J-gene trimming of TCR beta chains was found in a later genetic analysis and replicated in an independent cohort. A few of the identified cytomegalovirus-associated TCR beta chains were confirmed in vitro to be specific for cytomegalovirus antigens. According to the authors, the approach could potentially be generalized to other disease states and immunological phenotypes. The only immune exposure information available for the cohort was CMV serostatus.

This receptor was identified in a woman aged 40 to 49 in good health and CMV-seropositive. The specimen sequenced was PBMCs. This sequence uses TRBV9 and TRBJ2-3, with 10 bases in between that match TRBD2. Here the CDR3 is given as CASSELAGTTDTQYF. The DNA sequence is TGTGCCAGCAGCGAACTAGCGGGGACCACAGATACGCAGTATTTT.